This is a list of T cell receptor beta chains from one sample in a study of blood T cell repertoires in COVID-19. Profiled with immunoSEQ multiplex PCR; TCRdb holds only in-frame clones, not every one. The sample shows fewer than 700,000 clones, about 89% of them seen only once. Sequenced: peripheral blood. These TCRs come from a woman aged 50 to 60 with COVID-19, enrolled during active disease. CDR3s include the opening cysteine and the closing phenylalanine or tryptophan. The order of the fields is J gene, D gene, V gene, clone size, CDR3 DNA, CDR3 protein. D genes are given only for firm matches. Size values are once, few and many counts, or a class for expanded clones, and some rows have none.

J: TRBJ2-2; D: TRBD2; V: TRBV4-1; size: few; DNA: TGCGCCAGCAGCCAAGATACGGCTAGCGGGGCTATAACCGGGGAGCTGTTTTTT; CDR3: CASSQDTASGAITGELFF
J: TRBJ1-1; D: -; V: TRBV5-5; size: -; DNA: TGTGCCAGCAGCTACCCGGGACACATGAACACTGAAGCTTTCTTT; CDR3: CASSYPGHMNTEAFF
J: TRBJ2-1; D: TRBD1; V: TRBV7-9; size: -; DNA: TGTGCCAGCAGCTCGCCGGGACAGGGCGACAATGAGCAGTTCTTC; CDR3: CASSSPGQGDNEQFF
J: TRBJ2-2; D: -; V: TRBV5-1; size: -; DNA: TGCGCCAGCAGCTTATCAGGGGTACGGGACACCGGGGAGCTGTTTTTT; CDR3: CASSLSGVRDTGELFF
J: TRBJ1-5; D: -; V: TRBV27; size: -; DNA: TGTGCCAGCAGTTTAAGGGCAGGGTATCAGCCCCAGCATTTT; CDR3: CASSLRAGYQPQHF
J: TRBJ1-2; D: TRBD1; V: TRBV27; size: -; DNA: TGTGCCAGCAGTTTAGCGGGACAGGGCTATAGGGGCTACACCTTC; CDR3: CASSLAGQGYRGYTF
J: TRBJ1-2; D: -; V: TRBV6-5; size: -; DNA: TGTGCCAGCAGCCCGCCCGGACAGTACTATGGCTACACCTTC; CDR3: CASSPPGQYYGYTF
J: TRBJ1-2; D: TRBD1; V: TRBV28; size: -; DNA: TGTGCCAGCAGGATCCCAGGGGGAGGCTACACCTTC; CDR3: CASRIPGGGYTF
J: TRBJ1-5; D: -; V: TRBV10-1; size: -; DNA: TGCGCCAGCATTGGGGGGACCGCGGTAAGCAATCAGCCCCAGCATTTT; CDR3: CASIGGTAVSNQPQHF
J: TRBJ1-1; D: -; V: TRBV28; size: -; DNA: TGTGCCAGCAAATCGGGACACCAGGGCACTGAAGCTTTCTTT; CDR3: CASKSGHQGTEAFF
J: TRBJ2-3; D: TRBD2; V: TRBV5-1; size: -; DNA: TGCGCCAGCAGCCGGACTAGCGGGGGAGATACGCAGTATTTT; CDR3: CASSRTSGGDTQYF
J: TRBJ2-7; D: -; V: TRBV4-1; size: -; DNA: TGCGCCAGCAGCCAAGTGTCGGCGGCCGGGTACGAGCAGTACTTC; CDR3: CASSQVSAAGYEQYF
J: TRBJ2-6; D: -; V: TRBV6-6; size: -; DNA: TGTGCCAGCAGTCCACCTCGGGGCTCTGGGGCCAACGTCCTGACTTTC; CDR3: CASSPPRGSGANVLTF
J: TRBJ2-7; D: -; V: TRBV6-5; size: -; DNA: TGTGCCAGCCGTAGGGGGGAGGGGTACGAGCAGTACTTC; CDR3: CASRRGEGYEQYF
J: TRBJ1-4; D: TRBD1; V: TRBV5-1; size: few; DNA: TGCGCCAGCAGCAATGGACAGGGGGGGATTGGTGAAAAACTGTTTTTT; CDR3: CASSNGQGGIGEKLFF
J: TRBJ1-1; D: TRBD1; V: TRBV10-2; size: -; DNA: TGCGCCAGCACCCCAGGGGGCGACGGCACTGAAGCTTTCTTT; CDR3: CASTPGGDGTEAFF
J: TRBJ1-1; D: -; V: TRBV27; size: -; DNA: TGTGCCAGCAGTCGGGGAGGGGCGGGGAGCACTGAAGCTTTCTTT; CDR3: CASSRGGAGSTEAFF
J: TRBJ2-3; D: TRBD2; V: TRBV4-1; size: -; DNA: TGCGCCAGCAGCCAAGTTGGGCGGGGGAGCACAGATACGCAGTATTTT; CDR3: CASSQVGRGSTDTQYF
J: TRBJ1-2; D: TRBD1; V: TRBV25-1; size: once; DNA: TGTGCCAGCAGTGAATGGGGGGGGACAGGGGACGGCTACACCTTC; CDR3: CASSEWGGTGDGYTF
J: TRBJ2-2; D: -; V: TRBV6-5; size: -; DNA: TGTGCCAGCAGTTACTTTCTAGGGGCCGGGGAGCTGTTTTTT; CDR3: CASSYFLGAGELFF
J: TRBJ1-5; D: -; V: TRBV29-1; size: -; DNA: TGCAGCGTTGTATCCCGGGGAGCCCAGCATTTT; CDR3: CSVVSRGAQHF
J: TRBJ1-1; D: -; V: TRBV3-1/TRBV3-2; size: -; DNA: TGTGCCAGCAGCCAAGGGAGGGGCACTGAAGCTTTCTTT; CDR3: CASSQGRGTEAFF
J: TRBJ2-3; D: -; V: TRBV5-4; size: -; DNA: TGTGCCAGCAGCTCTGGACAGTTTACAGATACGCAGTATTTT; CDR3: CASSSGQFTDTQYF
J: TRBJ1-5; D: TRBD1; V: TRBV3-1/TRBV3-2; size: -; DNA: TGTGCCAGCAGCCCCGGGACAGGGAATCAGCCCCAGCATTTT; CDR3: CASSPGTGNQPQHF
J: TRBJ1-6; D: -; V: TRBV12-3/TRBV12-4; size: -; DNA: TGTGCCAGCAGTTTTACTATATCACCCCTCCACTTT; CDR3: CASSFTISPLHF
J: TRBJ1-1; D: -; V: TRBV30; size: -; DNA: TGTGCCTGGAGTCCCCCGTGGGCGAACACTGAAGCTTTCTTT; CDR3: CAWSPPWANTEAFF
J: TRBJ1-4; D: TRBD1; V: TRBV6-5; size: -; DNA: TGTGCCAGCGCCGGGGACAGTGAAAAACTGTTTTTT; CDR3: CASAGDSEKLFF
J: TRBJ2-7; D: -; V: TRBV28; size: -; DNA: TGTGCCAGCAGACCGGCAGGGGGGAACTACGAGCAGTACTTC; CDR3: CASRPAGGNYEQYF
J: TRBJ1-2; D: -; V: TRBV6-1; size: -; DNA: TGTGCCAGCAGTGACAGAAGCTATGGCTACACCTTC; CDR3: CASSDRSYGYTF
J: TRBJ2-3; D: -; V: TRBV2; size: -; DNA: TGTGCCAGCAGCGCGGACTCCACAGATACGCAGTATTTT; CDR3: CASSADSTDTQYF
J: TRBJ2-5; D: TRBD1; V: TRBV7-9; size: -; DNA: TGTGCCAGCAGCGCCGGAGGGACAGGGAAAGAGACCCAGTACTTC; CDR3: CASSAGGTGKETQYF
J: TRBJ2-3; D: -; V: TRBV20-1; size: -; DNA: TGCAGTGCTAGTGGGGCGGGACTTTCCGAGACAGATACGCAGTATTTT; CDR3: CSASGAGLSETDTQYF
J: TRBJ2-1; D: TRBD1; V: TRBV5-4; size: -; DNA: TGTGCCAGCAGCTTGCCCGGGACAGGGGTTAATGAGCAGTTCTTC; CDR3: CASSLPGTGVNEQFF
J: TRBJ2-3; D: TRBD2; V: TRBV19; size: -; DNA: TGTGCCAGTAGCGGGGGGGCCACAGATACGCAGTATTTT; CDR3: CASSGGATDTQYF
J: TRBJ1-2; D: TRBD1; V: TRBV29-1; size: -; DNA: TGCAGCGTTGAAGGACAGGGGAGCTATGGCTACACCTTC; CDR3: CSVEGQGSYGYTF
J: TRBJ2-5; D: -; V: TRBV24-1; size: -; DNA: TGTGCCACCAGTGATTTAAAGGCGGGAAATCAAGAGACCCAGTACTTC; CDR3: CATSDLKAGNQETQYF
J: TRBJ1-2; D: TRBD1; V: TRBV19; size: -; DNA: TGTGCCAGTAGACCCGGACAGGGGTACTTTTATGGCTACACCTTC; CDR3: CASRPGQGYFYGYTF
J: TRBJ2-1; D: -; V: TRBV6-1; size: -; DNA: TGTGCCAGCAGTGAAAGCGGGCCGAACAATGAGCAGTTCTTC; CDR3: CASSESGPNNEQFF
J: TRBJ2-7; D: -; V: TRBV6-5; size: few; DNA: TGTGCCAGCAGTTCCACAACCTACGAGCAGTACTTC; CDR3: CASSSTTYEQYF
J: TRBJ2-7; D: TRBD1; V: TRBV19; size: -; DNA: TGTGCCAGTAGACCTACAGGGGGGCTTTCCTACGAGCAGTACTTC; CDR3: CASRPTGGLSYEQYF
J: TRBJ1-1; D: -; V: TRBV5-1; size: few; DNA: TGCGCCAGCAGAATGCGTACCGACATGAACACTGAAGCTTTCTTT; CDR3: CASRMRTDMNTEAFF
J: TRBJ1-2; D: -; V: TRBV7-2; size: -; DNA: TGTGCCAGCAGCTTAATCCGCGGAGAGGGCTACACCTTC; CDR3: CASSLIRGEGYTF
J: TRBJ2-1; D: TRBD2; V: TRBV7-2; size: -; DNA: TGTGCCAGCAGCTCAAATCGGGGGGATGACAATGAGCAGTTCTTC; CDR3: CASSSNRGDDNEQFF
J: TRBJ1-1; D: TRBD1; V: TRBV7-9; size: once; DNA: TGTGCCAGCAGCTATAATTACAGACAGGGAGCTTTCTTT; CDR3: CASSYNYRQGAFF
J: TRBJ2-2; D: TRBD2; V: TRBV3-1/TRBV3-2; size: -; DNA: TGTGCCAGCAGCCAAGTGGGGCTAGCGGGGGGCCCGGATAGGGCCGGGGAGCTGTTTTTT; CDR3: CASSQVGLAGGPDRAGELFF
J: TRBJ1-5; D: TRBD1; V: TRBV10-3; size: -; DNA: TGTGCCATCAGCCTTGGACAGGGTAGCAATCAGCCCCAGCATTTT; CDR3: CAISLGQGSNQPQHF
J: TRBJ1-1; D: -; V: TRBV19; size: -; DNA: TGTGCCAGTACTCCACACATGAACACTGAAGCTTTCTTT; CDR3: CASTPHMNTEAFF
J: TRBJ2-1; D: -; V: TRBV7-7; size: -; DNA: TGTGCCAGCAGCCCAGACTTAAGCTCCTACAATGAGCAGTTCTTC; CDR3: CASSPDLSSYNEQFF
J: TRBJ1-5; D: -; V: TRBV5-3; size: -; DNA: TGTGCCAGAGTAACCGATACAGGGTTCAATCAGCCCCAGCATTTT; CDR3: CARVTDTGFNQPQHF
J: TRBJ2-7; D: TRBD1; V: TRBV29-1; size: -; DNA: TGCAGCGTTGTGACAGGGGGAGGGGAGCAGTACTTC; CDR3: CSVVTGGGEQYF
J: TRBJ2-7; D: -; V: TRBV4-1; size: -; DNA: TGCGCCAGCAGCCAAGTCAGGGGCGAGCAGTACTTC; CDR3: CASSQVRGEQYF